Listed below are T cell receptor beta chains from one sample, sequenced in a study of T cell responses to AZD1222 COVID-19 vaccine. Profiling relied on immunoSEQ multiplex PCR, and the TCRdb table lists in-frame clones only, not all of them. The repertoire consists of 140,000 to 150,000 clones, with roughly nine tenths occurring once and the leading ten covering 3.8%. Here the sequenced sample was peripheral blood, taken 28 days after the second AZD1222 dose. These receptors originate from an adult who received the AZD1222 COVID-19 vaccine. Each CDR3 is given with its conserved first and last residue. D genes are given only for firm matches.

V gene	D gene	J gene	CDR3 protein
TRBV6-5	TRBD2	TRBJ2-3	CASSYGGGRLADTQYF
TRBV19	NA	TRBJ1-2	CASSIRNRINYGYTF
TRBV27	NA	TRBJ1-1	CASSRASMGGNTEAFF
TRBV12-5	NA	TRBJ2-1	CASGLVQLGNEQFF
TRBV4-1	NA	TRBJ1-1	CASSQWFMNTEAFF
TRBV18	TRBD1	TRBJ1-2	CASSPTILSGQGAVAGYGYTF
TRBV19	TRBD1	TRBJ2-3	CASSIDRERTDTQYF
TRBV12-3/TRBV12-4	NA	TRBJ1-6	CASSYKGVPLHF
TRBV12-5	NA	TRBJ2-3	CASGLSGRDTQYF
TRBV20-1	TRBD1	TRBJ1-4	CSASARDRPLPGEKLFF
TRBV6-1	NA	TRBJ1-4	CASMGRVHEKLFF
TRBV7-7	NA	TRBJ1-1	CASSLSTETEAFF
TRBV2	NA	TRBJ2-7	CASSANTYEQYF
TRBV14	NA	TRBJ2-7	CASSLTSGAYEQYF
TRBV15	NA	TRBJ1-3	CATSRDLGTASGNTIYF
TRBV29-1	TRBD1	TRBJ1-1	CSVNTGGNTEAFF
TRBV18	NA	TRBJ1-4	CASSPAHTTNEKLFF
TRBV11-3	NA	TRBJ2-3	CASSLAFSGTLTDTQYF